These 6 T cell receptor beta chains share one sample of origin, sequenced in a study of T-cell memory formation after mild COVID-19. Each CDR3 protein gets one entry after TCRdb re-called the 5' RACE reads with MiXCR. The data show 55,000 to 80,000 distinct CDR3 sequences, with about 10% seen just once and around 1.1% held by the top ten. What was sequenced was PBMCs or a T cell subset sorted from them (not recorded which). The receptor set was obtained from a man aged 18 to 29 who had mild COVID-19 (a few samples of this study predate the infection). Cell type and time point are not known.

In this sample, this clonotype is medium-sized. This chain links TRBV7-3 with TRBJ2-1; D might be TRBD2 (6 bases). This CDR3 contains 12 residues. The germline V and J ends were trimmed by 5 bases and 9 bases, with 11 bases remaining between them. CDR1 and CDR2 (germline): SGHTA, FQGTGA. CDR3 residues: CASSRPGGEQFF. CDR3 coding DNA: TGTGCCAGCAGCAGACCCGGGGGTGAGCAGTTCTTC.

Only a few counts were recorded for this clonotype. The chain carries TRBV5-5 and TRBJ2-5; D call uncertain. Trimming shortened V by 6 bases and J by 5 bases, and 11 bases separated the two germline ends. The CDR3 extends over 12 amino acids. The germline V gene has CDR1 SGHKS and CDR2 YYEKEE (reference sequence). The CDR3 DNA sequence: TGTGCCAGCACCCAAGAGAGGGAGACCCAGTACTTC. This codes for CASTQERETQYF.

The V gene is TRBV5-1, the J gene TRBJ2-5; D remains unclear. The length of the CDR3 is 13 residues. Germline CDR1 SGHRS, CDR2 YFSETQ. V was trimmed by 4 bases and J by 5 bases, leaving 12 bases between them. CDR3 in DNA: TGCGCCAGCAGCCCCCTGAGTGCGGAGACCCAGTACTTC. It yields the protein CASSPLSAETQYF. The full variable domain, completed using reference TRBV5-1 and TRBJ2-5, is KAGVTQTPRYLIKTRGQQVTLSCSPISGHRSVSWYQQTPGQGLQFLFEYFSETQRNKGNFPGRFSGRQFSNSRSEMNVSTLELGDSALYLCASSPLSAETQYFGPGTRLLVL.

The chain links TRBV4-2 to TRBJ1-1, with no clear D. From germline, CDR1 is LGHNA and CDR2 YNFKEQ. The V and J ends lost 4 bases and 1 base respectively, with 10 bases between them. The CDR3 is 14 amino acids. The CDR3 region is CASSRHQSNTEAFF. The CDR3 nucleotides are TGTGCCAGCAGCCGACATCAGTCGAACACTGAAGCTTTCTTT.

This clonotype was seen a few times. The chain couples TRBV5-1 to TRBJ2-7, with D possibly TRBD1 on 5 matching bases. The CDR3 sequence is 15 residues long. Germline V CDR1 and CDR2: SGHRS, YFSETQ. Trimming stripped 4 bases from V and 0 bases from J, with 14 bases between. Here the CDR3 reads CASSPPWGTSYEQYF. In DNA form, the CDR3 reads TGCGCCAGCAGCCCACCTTGGGGCACCTCCTACGAGCAGTACTTC.

In this sample, this clonotype turned up many times. The J gene is TRBJ2-3, the V gene TRBV5-1; D may be TRBD1 (6 bases). The V gene lost 0 bases and the J gene lost 5 bases, with 7 bases spanning the gap. The CDR3 covers 13 residues. The germline gives CDR1 SGHRS, CDR2 YFSETQ. The CDR3 nucleotides are TGCGCCAGCAGCTTGGAGGGGGAAGATACGCAGTATTTT. Its protein is CASSLEGEDTQYF.